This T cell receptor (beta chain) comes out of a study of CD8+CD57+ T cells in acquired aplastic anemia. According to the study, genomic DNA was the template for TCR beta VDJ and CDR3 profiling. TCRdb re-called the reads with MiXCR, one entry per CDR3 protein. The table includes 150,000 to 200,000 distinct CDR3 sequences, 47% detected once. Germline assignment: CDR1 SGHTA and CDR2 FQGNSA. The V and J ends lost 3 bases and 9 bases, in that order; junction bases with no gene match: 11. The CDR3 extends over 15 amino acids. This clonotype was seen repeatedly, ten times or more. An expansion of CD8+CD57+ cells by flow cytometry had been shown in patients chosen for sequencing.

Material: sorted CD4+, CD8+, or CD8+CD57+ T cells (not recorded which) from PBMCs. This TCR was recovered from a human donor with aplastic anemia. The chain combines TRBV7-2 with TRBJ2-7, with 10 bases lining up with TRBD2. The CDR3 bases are TGTGCCAGCAGCTTTGGGGAGCGGGGGGGCCACGGGCAGTACTTC. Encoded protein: CASSFGERGGHGQYF.